The rows below give T cell receptor beta chains drawn from one sample of a study of OX40 agonist ivuxolimab in advanced cancers. Sequencing was performed with immunoSEQ multiplex PCR; in TCRdb, only in-frame clones are kept and a portion is missing. The sample holds tens of thousands of clones; roughly 85% are singletons and the top ten take more than 0.75%. The sample in question was CD4+ or CD8+ T cells sorted from blood, obtained in a trial of the OX40 agonist ivuxolimab. The receptors were sampled from an adult with an advanced solid tumor such as melanoma, head and neck, liver or kidney cancer. Both conserved end residues are part of each CDR3. A D gene is named only where the DNA matches it firmly. Clone size is stated in some rows and not others, as once, few, many or a class when expanded.

size	V	D	J	DNA	CDR3
.	TRBV5-4	.	TRBJ2-7	TGTGCCAGCAGCAACACGGACGGGTACTCCTACGAGCAGTACTTC	CASSNTDGYSYEQYF
.	TRBV30	.	TRBJ1-3	TGTGCCTGGACCCCTGGGAGGGTACGTGGAGACACCATATATTTT	CAWTPGRVRGDTIYF
.	TRBV19	.	TRBJ1-6	TGTGCCAGTAGTTTTTCCTCGACAGGACTGAGCTCCTATAATTCACCCCTCCACTTT	CASSFSSTGLSSYNSPLHF
.	TRBV6-1	.	TRBJ1-5	TGTGCCAGCAGTGACCCCGTTGGGGACAGCAATCAGCCCCAGCATTTT	CASSDPVGDSNQPQHF
.	TRBV7-2	TRBD1	TRBJ1-2	TGTGCCAGCAGCTTAGAGAGACAGGGGATGAGAAGTGGCTACACCTTC	CASSLERQGMRSGYTF
few	TRBV7-3	TRBD1	TRBJ1-6	TGTGCCAGCAGCCCAATCGTGGGACAGTTGAATTCACCCCTCCACTTT	CASSPIVGQLNSPLHF
.	TRBV11-2	.	TRBJ1-5	TGTGCCAGCAGCTTAAGTGGGGGACATCAGCCCCAGCATTTT	CASSLSGGHQPQHF
once	TRBV19	TRBD1	TRBJ1-2	TGTGCCAGTAGTCGTACAGCTTTCCAGGGGGACTATGGCTACACCTTC	CASSRTAFQGDYGYTF
.	TRBV5-1	.	TRBJ2-3	TGCGCCAGCAGCCACACGGAGGGTACGCAGTATTTT	CASSHTEGTQYF
.	TRBV9	TRBD1	TRBJ2-7	TGTGCCAGCAGCGTTACCGGGACAGATAAGTACGAGCAGTACTTC	CASSVTGTDKYEQYF
.	TRBV27	.	TRBJ2-7	TGTGCCTCCTCCTCAGACGCCACCTACGAGCAGTACTTC	CASSSDATYEQYF
.	TRBV2	.	TRBJ1-5	TGTGCCAGCAGTGTAAGGGGATTCGGCAATCAGCCCCAGCATTTT	CASSVRGFGNQPQHF
.	TRBV6-6	.	TRBJ1-5	TGTGCCAGCAGTAAAGGCAGGGATGGCGATCAGCCCCAGCATTTT	CASSKGRDGDQPQHF
.	TRBV14	.	TRBJ2-3	TGTGCCAGCAGCCAAGGATCAACACTCGATACGCAGTATTTT	CASSQGSTLDTQYF
once	TRBV19	.	TRBJ2-1	TGTGCCAGCAAGGGGTGGGACGTCTACAATGAGCAGTTCTTC	CASKGWDVYNEQFF
.	TRBV18	TRBD1	TRBJ1-5	TGTGCCAGCTCACCACGGGACAGGGATCAGCCCCAGCATTTT	CASSPRDRDQPQHF
.	TRBV7-2	.	TRBJ1-5	TGTGCCAGCAGCGTACAGGAGAATCAGCCCCAGCATTTT	CASSVQENQPQHF
.	TRBV7-9	.	TRBJ1-1	TGTGCCAGCAGCTTAGGGGTAACAGGGCGGCACACTGAAGCTTTCTTT	CASSLGVTGRHTEAFF
.	TRBV7-2	TRBD1	TRBJ1-2	TGTGCCAGCAGCCGTACAGGGGGTGGCTATGGCTACACCTTC	CASSRTGGGYGYTF
.	TRBV2	.	TRBJ2-1	TGTGCCAGCAGTGAACTAGGGGGGAATGAGCAGTTCTTC	CASSELGGNEQFF
.	TRBV9	TRBD1	TRBJ2-2	TGTGCCAGCAGCGTAGCTCCGTCAGGGGGAACCGGGGAGCTGTTTTTT	CASSVAPSGGTGELFF
.	TRBV11-2	TRBD2	TRBJ2-1	TGTGCCAGCAGCTCGTCATCTCTAGCGGGGACAAACTACAATGAGCAGTTCTTC	CASSSSSLAGTNYNEQFF
few	TRBV6-5	TRBD1	TRBJ1-5	TGTGCCAGCAGGGACAGGGCGTCGGGCAATCAGCCCCAGCATTTT	CASRDRASGNQPQHF
.	TRBV6-5	.	TRBJ2-1	TGTGCCAGCAGTCTCCGACTAGAGGTCTATGAGCAGTTCTTC	CASSLRLEVYEQFF
.	TRBV2	.	TRBJ1-2	TGTGCCAGCAGTGAAAGGCCGGAGGGCTACACCTTC	CASSERPEGYTF
.	TRBV6-1	.	TRBJ1-3	TGTGCCGGGGGGGGCCTCGGAAACACCATATATTTT	CAGGGLGNTIYF
.	TRBV7-9	.	TRBJ2-3	TGTGCCAGCAGCTTCGGGGGGCAAGATACGCAGTATTTT	CASSFGGQDTQYF
.	TRBV6-1	TRBD1	TRBJ2-5	TGTGCCAGCGGCCGGACCAGGGGGGAGACCCAGTACTTC	CASGRTRGETQYF
.	TRBV6-6	TRBD1	TRBJ1-5	TGTGCCAGCAGTTATACAGGGGCTAGCAATCAGCCCCAGCATTTT	CASSYTGASNQPQHF
.	TRBV7-3	TRBD1	TRBJ1-1	TGTGCCAGCAGCCAAACAGGGGAGTACACTGAAGCTTTCTTT	CASSQTGEYTEAFF
.	TRBV4-3	.	TRBJ2-1	TGCGCCAGCAGCCAAGATGGGATGAGGAATGAGCAGTTCTTC	CASSQDGMRNEQFF
.	TRBV6-1	.	TRBJ2-6	TGTGCCAGCAGTGAGAGGGAGGCAGGGGAATCTGGGGCCAACGTCCTGACTTTC	CASSEREAGESGANVLTF
.	TRBV5-1	.	TRBJ1-1	TGCGCCAGCAACAGCCGGGCTGGGGGAAACACTGAAGCTTTCTTT	CASNSRAGGNTEAFF
.	TRBV5-1	.	TRBJ2-7	TGCGCCAGCAGCTTGGAGCCCTCGCGGGCCTACGAGCAGTACTTC	CASSLEPSRAYEQYF
few	TRBV7-2	TRBD1	TRBJ2-3	TGTGCCAGCAGCTCCTACAGGGGGCAAGGAGATACGCAGTATTTT	CASSSYRGQGDTQYF
.	TRBV7-2	.	TRBJ2-3	TGTGCCAGCAGTTCACAAGCCTTAGCGAGCCACATCACAGATACGCAGTATTTT	CASSSQALASHITDTQYF
.	TRBV5-1	TRBD1	TRBJ1-2	TGCGCCAGCAGCCCCTCAGGGGGCGCGGAAGAGGACTACACCTTC	CASSPSGGAEEDYTF
.	TRBV5-1	.	TRBJ1-3	TGCGCCAGCAGCTTGGGACAGATCAGGGGCTCTGGAAACACCATATATTTT	CASSLGQIRGSGNTIYF
.	TRBV10-3	.	TRBJ1-1	TGTGCCATCAGTGAGCTTGGGGGGATTGGCACTGAAGCTTTCTTT	CAISELGGIGTEAFF
once	TRBV30	.	TRBJ1-4	TGTGCCTGGAGTGGTAGGGCGGGTGAAAAACTGTTTTTT	CAWSGRAGEKLFF
.	TRBV5-6	.	TRBJ2-5	TGTGCCAGCAGCTTGCGTTTGGGGGCAAATCAAGAGACCCAGTACTTC	CASSLRLGANQETQYF
.	TRBV2	.	TRBJ1-3	TGTGCCAGCGGCCCGGACGGAGGATTGCATATATATTTT	CASGPDGGLHIYF
.	TRBV7-3	TRBD1	TRBJ2-7	TGTGCCAGCAGCTTAGGGGACAGCCCCTCCTACGAGCAGTACTTC	CASSLGDSPSYEQYF
.	TRBV4-2	.	TRBJ2-7	TGTGCCAGCAGCCAAGTACTTTCGTTGCAGGGCACCTACGAGCAGTACTTC	CASSQVLSLQGTYEQYF
.	TRBV5-5	TRBD1	TRBJ1-2	TGTGCCAGCAACCTACAGGGGTCGGCTGGCTACACCTTC	CASNLQGSAGYTF
.	TRBV4-2	TRBD1	TRBJ1-2	TGTGCCAGCAGCCCAGGGGGGGACTATGGCTACACCTTC	CASSPGGDYGYTF
.	TRBV7-9	.	TRBJ2-3	TGTGCCAGCAGCTTGAGCGGTAGCACAGATACGCAGTATTTT	CASSLSGSTDTQYF
.	TRBV19	TRBD1	TRBJ1-6	TGTGCCAGTAGTCCCAGGGGGGGTACTAGTGGTTCACCCCTCCACTTT	CASSPRGGTSGSPLHF
.	TRBV27	TRBD1	TRBJ2-7	TGTGCCAGCAGTGCATCCACGGGACAGGGCTACGAGCAGTACTTC	CASSASTGQGYEQYF
.	TRBV6-5	.	TRBJ1-2	TGTGCCAGCCCTGGACAGAACATTTATGGCTACACCTTC	CASPGQNIYGYTF
.	TRBV5-1	.	TRBJ1-1	TGCGCCAGCAGCGTAGCTACGGGGAACACTGAAGCTTTCTTT	CASSVATGNTEAFF